The 30 T cell receptor beta chains reported below all come from one sample, sequenced in a study of beta chain features in type 1 diabetes. All of the isolated RNA was reverse transcribed, so expressed TCRB transcripts were sequenced. Here immunoSEQ multiplex PCR was the method, and the copy in TCRdb shows in-frame clones only, minus some. The sample lists roughly 120,000 clones, almost 40% seen once, with roughly 0.059% in the top ten. Sequencing was done on a sample of stem cell memory CD4+ T cells from blood. The receptors were sampled from a woman aged 18-30 years in good health.

This clone was seen a handful of times. This chain links TRBV19 with TRBJ2-3; 11 bases agree with TRBD2. This CDR3 contains 15 residues. Trimming at V came to 3 bases and at J to 5 bases, leaving 4 bases not matched to a gene. Germline V gene lookup returns CDR1 LNHDA and CDR2 SQIVND (reference sequence). The CDR3 sequence: CASSIQLAGGDTQYF. The DNA of the CDR3 is TGTGCCAGTAGTATTCAGCTAGCGGGAGGAGATACGCAGTATTTT.

The chain has TRBV7-2 and TRBJ1-5, with 7 bases fitting TRBD1. CDR3 length: 17 amino acids. From germline, CDR1 is SGHTA and CDR2 FQGNSA. V lost 5 bases to trimming and J lost 1 base; unmatched junction nucleotides: 11. CDR3 residues: CASSPRDRVRSNQPQHF. The DNA of the CDR3 is TGTGCCAGCAGCCCGCGGGACAGAGTTAGGAGCAATCAGCCCCAGCATTTT.

The rearrangement joins TRBV7-3 to TRBJ2-5, with TRBD1 as a possible D gene (6 bases). The CDR3 has 15 amino acids. Germline V gene sequence: CDR1 SGHTA, CDR2 FQGTGA. The V end lost 0 bases, the J end lost 4 bases, and 12 bases lay between the germline ends. The CDR3 spells CASSLTGKGGETQYF. CDR3 DNA sequence: TGTGCCAGCAGCTTAACGGGGAAAGGGGGAGAGACCCAGTACTTC. Filled out from reference TRBV7-3 and TRBJ2-5, the complete variable domain reads GAGVSQTPSNKVTEKGKYVELRCDPISGHTALYWYRQSLGQGPEFLIYFQGTGAADDSGLPNDRFFAVRPEGSVSTLKIQRTERGDSAVYLCASSLTGKGGETQYFGPGTRLLVL.

The chain combines TRBV30 with TRBJ2-6; a weak D match, TRBD2 (5 bases). Germline values: CDR1 GTSNPN, CDR2 SVGIG (reference sequence). CDR3 size: 16 residues. The V and J ends lost 5 bases and 0 bases respectively, with 14 bases between them. The CDR3 bases are TGTGCCTGGTCGGGGTGGACGAGCTCTGGGGCCAACGTCCTGACTTTC. Protein sequence: CAWSGWTSSGANVLTF.

This clone was recorded a few times. This chain links TRBV5-4 with TRBJ2-1; D might be TRBD2 (5 bases). Deletions cut 4 bases from V and 3 bases from J, with 14 bases between. Germline-derived CDR1 and CDR2 are SGHNT and YYREEE (reference sequence). This CDR3 contains 15 residues. The chain's CDR3 is CASSRLSTSYNEQFF. The CDR3 DNA follows: TGTGCCAGCAGCCGACTCTCTACTAGCTACAATGAGCAGTTCTTC.

The chain joins TRBV10-1 to TRBJ1-5; 8 positions match TRBD1. The CDR3 loop spans 13 amino acids. With 6 bases clipped from V and 4 bases from J, the junction kept 2 bases outside the gene matches. The germline V gene encodes CDR1 WNHNN and CDR2 SYGVQD (reference sequence). CDR3 nucleotides: TGCGCCAGCAGCCGGGACAGGAATCAGCCCCAGCATTTT. Translating it yields CASSRDRNQPQHF.

This chain uses TRBV5-1 with TRBJ2-1; 12 bases are shared with TRBD1. V gave up 4 bases and J gave up 9 bases; unmatched junction bases: 5. The CDR3 is made up of 14 amino acids. Germline values: CDR1 SGHRS, CDR2 YFSETQ. The CDR3 DNA sequence: TGCGCCAGCAGCCGGGACAGGGGGCAGGGTGAGCAGTTCTTC. Translation gives CASSRDRGQGEQFF. Full variable domain (missing parts from reference TRBV5-1 and TRBJ2-1): KAGVTQTPRYLIKTRGQQVTLSCSPISGHRSVSWYQQTPGQGLQFLFEYFSETQRNKGNFPGRFSGRQFSNSRSEMNVSTLELGDSALYLCASSRDRGQGEQFFGPGTRLTVL.

There are a few counts of this clone. The V and J genes are TRBV30 and TRBJ1-5; TRBD1 might be the D (5 bases). The CDR3 totals 12 residues. V lost 4 bases to trimming and J lost 7 bases, with 11 bases between them. Per the germline V gene, CDR1 is GTSNPN and CDR2 is SVGIG (reference sequence). The CDR3 DNA is TGTGCCTGGAATCGGGGGGGACAGCCCCAGCATTTT. Translated, it gives CAWNRGGQPQHF.

The chain uses TRBV5-1 and TRBJ2-1, with 13 bases aligning to TRBD2. The CDR3 consists of 16 residues. Germline CDR1 SGHRS, CDR2 YFSETQ. J was trimmed by 7 bases and V by 0 bases; bases with no gene match: 4. CDR3 sequence reads: CASSLVGGLAGNEQFF. In DNA, the CDR3 is TGCGCCAGCAGCTTGGTAGGGGGACTAGCGGGAAATGAGCAGTTCTTC.

This chain links TRBV5-1 with TRBJ2-7; the D gene is possibly TRBD1 (6 bases). The V gene lost 4 bases and the J gene lost 2 bases, with 19 bases spanning the gap. Germline V gene sequence: CDR1 SGHRS, CDR2 YFSETQ. The length of the CDR3 is 16 residues. The CDR3 region is CASSRNTRGRAYEQYF. The CDR3 coding sequence is TGCGCCAGCAGCCGGAACACCAGGGGAAGGGCCTACGAGCAGTACTTC.

This chain connects TRBV7-9 to TRBJ1-2; TRBD1 matches at 7 bases. CDR3 length: 15 residues. V shed 5 bases and J 4 bases; nucleotides not matched to a gene: 10. Germline V gene data show CDR1 as SEHNR and CDR2 as FQNEAQ (reference sequence). CDR3 in DNA: TGTGCCAGCAGCCGAGGTCCGGGACAGACCTATGGCTACACCTTC. Translation gives CASSRGPGQTYGYTF.

This rearrangement joins TRBV9 to TRBJ2-1, with 12 bases identical to TRBD2. The germline V gene has CDR1 SGDLS and CDR2 YYNGEE. Trimming at V came to 1 base and at J to 6 bases, leaving 5 bases not matched to a gene. The CDR3 is 16 residues long. The CDR3 DNA reads TGTGCCAGCAGCGTACTAGCGGGAGGGGCGGGCAATGAGCAGTTCTTC. It yields the protein CASSVLAGGAGNEQFF.

V usage is TRBV7-9 and J usage is TRBJ1-2; 9 bases are shared with TRBD1. CDR1 and CDR2 from the germline V gene are SEHNR and FQNEAQ (reference sequence). The CDR3 is 15 amino acids. V was clipped by 5 bases and J by 5 bases; unmatched bases: 9. In DNA form, the CDR3 reads TGTGCCAGCAGCGCCACCGGGACAGGGCGGTATGGCTACACCTTC. As protein: CASSATGTGRYGYTF. Based on the CDR3 plus reference TRBV7-9 and TRBJ1-2, the full variable domain is DTGVSQNPRHKITKRGQNVTFRCDPISEHNRLYWYRQTLGQGPEFLTYFQNEAQLEKSRLLSDRFSAERPKGSFSTLEIQRTEQGDSAMYLCASSATGTGRYGYTFGSGTRLTVV.

The chain uses TRBV7-3 and TRBJ2-1; 7 bases line up with TRBD2. Unmatched junction bases numbered 7, after V lost 0 bases and J lost 5 bases. Germline-derived CDR1 and CDR2 are SGHTA and FQGTGA. The CDR3 contains 16 residues. In DNA, the CDR3 is TGTGCCAGCAGCTTAACTCGGGCTAGCGGTAACAATGAGCAGTTCTTC. Protein sequence: CASSLTRASGNNEQFF.

The rearrangement joins TRBV5-1 to TRBJ1-1, with unresolved D. Trimming cost V 7 bases and J 11 bases, with 15 bases left between them. In germline, CDR1 is SGHRS, CDR2 YFSETQ. This CDR3 has 11 residues. The CDR3 DNA sequence: TGCGCCAGCCAGGATGGAGGGCTGGCTTTCTTT. Translating it yields CASQDGGLAFF.

The chain employs TRBV7-2 and TRBJ2-7; 10 positions match TRBD2. Per germline, CDR1 SGHTA and CDR2 FQGNSA. The CDR3 contains 14 residues. V shed 1 base, J shed 6 bases, and the junction held 3 bases outside the gene matches. CDR3 amino acids: CASSLVVAGGEQYF. The CDR3 coding sequence is TGTGCCAGCAGCTTAGTGGTAGCGGGAGGCGAGCAGTACTTC.

V is TRBV6-6 and J is TRBJ2-3, with D possibly being TRBD2 (6 bases). This CDR3 region has 10 residues. The germline V gene encodes CDR1 MNHNY and CDR2 SVGAGI (reference sequence). V dropped 11 bases and J dropped 5 bases, with 8 bases sitting between them. The CDR3 nucleotides are TGTGCCCTCGGGGGAGATACGCAGTATTTT. Its protein is CALGGDTQYF.

This clone was seen a few times. The chain carries TRBV28 and TRBJ1-2, with TRBD1 identical over 8 bases. The germline CDR1 and CDR2 sequences are MDHEN and SYDVKM. CDR3 length equals 18 residues. With V trimmed by 4 bases and J by 2 bases, 15 bases remained unmatched. CDR3 bases: TGTGCCAGCAGTTATCTTCTGGAGCGGACAGGGAGGAACTATGGCTACACCTTC. This encodes CASSYLLERTGRNYGYTF.

This clone was seen many times. This chain joins TRBV18 and TRBJ2-7; D call uncertain. Trimming shortened V by 3 bases and J by 0 bases, and 3 bases separated the two germline ends. This CDR3 is 12 amino acids long. CDR1 is KGHSH and CDR2 is LQKENI in the germline V gene. The CDR3 protein is CASSPSSYEQYF. The CDR3 DNA reads TGTGCCAGCTCACCGAGCTCCTACGAGCAGTACTTC.

This clone appeared a few times. The DNA for the CDR3 is TGTGCCAGCAGTTACCCACTAGCCTCCAATGAGCAGTTCTTC. This encodes CASSYPLASNEQFF. The chain couples TRBV6-6 to TRBJ2-1, with D perhaps TRBD2 (6 bases). Germline-derived CDR1 and CDR2 are MNHNY and SVGAGI (reference sequence). V was clipped by 2 bases and J by 6 bases, with 11 bases between them. The CDR3 spans 14 residues.

This clone was observed a handful of times. V gene TRBV29-1 combines with J gene TRBJ2-2; TRBD1 is a possible D gene (5 bases). The CDR3 runs 12 residues. V lost 4 bases and J 4 bases, leaving 7 bases between the germline ends. CDR1 is SQVTM and CDR2 is ANQGSEA in the germline V gene. The CDR3 loop is CSVVRGTGELFF. The CDR3 bases are TGCAGCGTTGTTAGGGGCACCGGGGAGCTGTTTTTT.

This chain joins TRBV18 and TRBJ2-5; D not certain. This CDR3 comprises 14 residues. Between the trimmed V and J ends, which lost 0 bases and 10 bases, there was a span of 15 bases. Germline CDR1 is KGHSH and CDR2 is LQKENI. CDR3 nucleotides: TGTGCCAGCTCACCACCTTCACTAAGAGGTGGCCAGTACTTC. It codes for CASSPPSLRGGQYF.

The chain joins TRBV30 to TRBJ2-7, with a possible D match to TRBD1 (5 bases). The V end was cut by 4 bases, the J end by 4 bases, with 17 bases between. Germline V gene data show CDR1 as GTSNPN and CDR2 as SVGIG (reference sequence). This CDR3 spans 14 amino acids. The DNA for the CDR3 is TGTGCCTGGATACCCCCCAGGGCTCGGTACGAGCAGTACTTC. Encoded protein: CAWIPPRARYEQYF.

The chain joins TRBV7-8 to TRBJ1-1; D is unclear. This CDR3 contains 14 residues. V was pared by 5 bases and J by 4 bases, with 14 bases between. Germline CDR1 is SGHVS and CDR2 is FQNEAQ. CDR3 in amino acids: CASSPRTLGTEAFF. The CDR3 nucleotides are TGTGCCAGCAGCCCACGGACTTTGGGCACTGAAGCTTTCTTT.

This clone came up a few times. The chain carries TRBV27 and TRBJ2-1, with TRBD1 as a possible D gene (7 bases). This CDR3 is 15 amino acids long. Germline-derived CDR1 and CDR2 are MNHEY and SMNVEV (reference sequence). V lost 6 bases, J lost 8 bases, and 20 bases lay in between. The CDR3: CASRPHQGGNDEQFF. The CDR3, as DNA: TGTGCCAGCAGACCACACCAGGGGGGTAACGATGAGCAGTTCTTC.

This clone was detected a few times. V is TRBV18 and J is TRBJ2-3; D gene uncertain. Deletions cut 3 bases from V and 6 bases from J, with 4 bases between. The V gene's germline CDR1 is KGHSH and CDR2 LQKENI. The CDR3 extends over 11 amino acids. The CDR3 spells CASSPSDTQYF. CDR3 in DNA: TGTGCCAGCTCACCGTCTGATACGCAGTATTTT.

The rearrangement links TRBV9 to TRBJ1-2, with 8 bases identical to TRBD1. CDR3 length equals 15 residues. V gave up 1 base and J gave up 5 bases; unmatched junction bases: 7. Per germline, CDR1 SGDLS and CDR2 YYNGEE. In nucleotides, the CDR3 is TGTGCCAGCAGCGTATGGGGACAGGCTCCGTATGGCTACACCTTC. Protein product: CASSVWGQAPYGYTF.

The sample holds a few counts of this clone. The chain combines TRBV6-6 with TRBJ2-5; D possibly corresponds to TRBD1 (6 bases). Trimming shortened V by 5 bases and J by 1 base, and 14 bases separated the two germline ends. The CDR3 length is 15 residues. Germline V gives CDR1 MNHNY, CDR2 SVGAGI (reference sequence). CDR3 loop: CASSPLTGSQETQYF. CDR3 DNA sequence: TGTGCCAGCAGTCCGCTCACAGGGTCCCAAGAGACCCAGTACTTC.

The V call is TRBV29-1, the J call TRBJ2-3; a possible D gene is TRBD2 (5 bases). The CDR3 runs 14 residues. V was trimmed by 8 bases and J by 1 base, leaving 16 bases between them. The germline gives CDR1 SQVTM, CDR2 ANQGSEA. CDR3 loop: CSQSGAEGTDTQYF. DNA for the CDR3: TGCAGCCAATCAGGAGCGGAAGGCACAGATACGCAGTATTTT.

This clone was recorded once. V usage is TRBV5-5 and J usage is TRBJ1-2; the D gene is possibly TRBD1 (5 bases). The CDR3 totals 13 residues. Trimming shortened V by 0 bases and J by 8 bases, and 11 bases separated the two germline ends. CDR1 is SGHKS and CDR2 is YYEKEE in the germline V gene (reference sequence). CDR3 amino acids: CASSLGQGSGYTF. As DNA, the CDR3 is TGTGCCAGCAGCTTGGGGCAGGGTAGCGGCTACACCTTC. The full variable domain, its missing parts supplied by reference TRBV5-5 and TRBJ1-2, is DAGVTQSPTHLIKTRGQQVTLRCSPISGHKSVSWYQQVLGQGPQFIFQYYEKEERGRGNFPDRFSARQFPNYSSELNVNALLLGDSALYLCASSLGQGSGYTFGSGTRLTVV.